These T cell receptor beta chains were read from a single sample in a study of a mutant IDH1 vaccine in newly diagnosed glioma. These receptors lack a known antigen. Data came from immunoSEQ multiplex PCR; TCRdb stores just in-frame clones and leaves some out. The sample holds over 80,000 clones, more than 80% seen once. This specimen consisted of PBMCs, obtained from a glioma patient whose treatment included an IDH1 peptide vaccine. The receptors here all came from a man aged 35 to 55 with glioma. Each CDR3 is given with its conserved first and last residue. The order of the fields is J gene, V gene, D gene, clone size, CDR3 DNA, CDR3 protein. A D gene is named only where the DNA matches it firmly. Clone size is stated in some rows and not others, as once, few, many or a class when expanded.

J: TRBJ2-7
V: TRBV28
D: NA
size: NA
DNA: TGTGCCAGCAGAGGGACCCCCTACGAGCAGTACTTC
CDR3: CASRGTPYEQYF

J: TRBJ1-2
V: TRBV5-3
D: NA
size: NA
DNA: TGTGCCAGAAGCTTCTGTCCAGGGGCCAACTATGGCTACACCTTC
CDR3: CARSFCPGANYGYTF

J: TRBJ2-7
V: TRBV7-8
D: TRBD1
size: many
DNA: TGTGCCAGCAGCTTAGCCGGGACAGGCGGGGAGCAGTACTTC
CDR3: CASSLAGTGGEQYF

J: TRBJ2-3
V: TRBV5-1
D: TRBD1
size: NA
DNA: TGCGCCAGCAGCAAAGGACAGGGGGGAGATACGCAGTATTTT
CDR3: CASSKGQGGDTQYF

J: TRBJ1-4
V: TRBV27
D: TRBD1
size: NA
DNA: TGTGCCAGCAGTTTACACAGGGGTAGAAGTGAAAAACTGTTTTTT
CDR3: CASSLHRGRSEKLFF

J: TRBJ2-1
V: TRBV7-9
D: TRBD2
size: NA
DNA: TGTGCCAGCAGCTTACCCGGGACTACGTCGTTCTTC
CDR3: CASSLPGTTSFF

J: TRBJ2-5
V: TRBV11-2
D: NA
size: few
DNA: TGTGCCAGCAGCCTCTTCCGGGACCGTTCGGGAAAGACCCAGTACTTC
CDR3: CASSLFRDRSGKTQYF

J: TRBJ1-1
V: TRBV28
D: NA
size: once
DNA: TGTGCCAGCAGTACCCCCCCAGGGCTTACTGAAGCTTTCTTT
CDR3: CASSTPPGLTEAFF

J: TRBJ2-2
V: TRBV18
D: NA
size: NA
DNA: TGTGCCAGCTCACCACTTTCCGGGACAAGGGACACCGGGGAGCTGTTTTTT
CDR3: CASSPLSGTRDTGELFF

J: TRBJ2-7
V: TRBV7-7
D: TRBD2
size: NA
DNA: TGTGCTAGCAGCTTAGGGCGGGAGAGCTCCTACGAGCAGTACTTC
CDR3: CASSLGRESSYEQYF

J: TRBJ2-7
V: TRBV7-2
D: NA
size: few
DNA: TGTGCCAGCAGCTTGAAAGTGAAGCAGTACTTC
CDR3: CASSLKVKQYF

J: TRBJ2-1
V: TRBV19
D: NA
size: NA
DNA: TGTGCCAGTAGGCCCGGGGTATCCTACAATGAGCAGTTCTTC
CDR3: CASRPGVSYNEQFF

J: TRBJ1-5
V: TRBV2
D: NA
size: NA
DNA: TGTGCCAGCAGTGAGATGGAGTATAGCAATCAGCCCCAGCATTTT
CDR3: CASSEMEYSNQPQHF

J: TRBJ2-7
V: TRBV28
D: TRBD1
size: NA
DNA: TGTGCCAGCAGCGGGCCGGGACAGGGTTCCTACGAGCAGTACTTC
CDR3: CASSGPGQGSYEQYF

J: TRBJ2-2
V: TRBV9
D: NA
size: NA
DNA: TGTGCCAGCAGCGTTGACAGGCGGGACACCGGGGAGCTGTTTTTT
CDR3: CASSVDRRDTGELFF

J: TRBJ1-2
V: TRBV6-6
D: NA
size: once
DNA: TGTGCCAGCAGTAGAACGCCGTCCCAGGGACGATATGGCTACACCTTC
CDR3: CASSRTPSQGRYGYTF

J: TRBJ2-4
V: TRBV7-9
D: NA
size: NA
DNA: TGTGCCAGCAGCTTAGTAGGAGCCAAAAACATTCAGTACTTC
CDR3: CASSLVGAKNIQYF

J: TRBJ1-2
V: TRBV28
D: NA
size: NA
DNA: TGTGCCAGCAGCTGGGGGTGGTTCAATGGCTACACCTTC
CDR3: CASSWGWFNGYTF

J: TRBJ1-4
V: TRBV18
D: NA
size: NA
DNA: TGTGCCAGCTCACCACTTGGGGCAACTAATGAAAAACTGTTTTTT
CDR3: CASSPLGATNEKLFF

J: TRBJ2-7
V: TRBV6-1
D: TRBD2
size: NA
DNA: TGTGCCAGCAGGGGGACTACTACCCACGAGCAGTACTTC
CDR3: CASRGTTTHEQYF

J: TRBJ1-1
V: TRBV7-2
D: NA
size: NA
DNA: TGTGCCAGCAGCTTAGGGGAGGGCAGGGTAGAAGCTTTCTTT
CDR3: CASSLGEGRVEAFF

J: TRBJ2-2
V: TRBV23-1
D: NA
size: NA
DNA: TGCGCCAGCAGTCAATCGAGGAGGGGAGTGAACACCGGGGAGCTGTTTTTT
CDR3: CASSQSRRGVNTGELFF

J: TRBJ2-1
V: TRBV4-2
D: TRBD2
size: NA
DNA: TGTGCCAGCAGCCAAGATCCCGAAAGGCGGGAGGGAAACAATGAGCAGTTCTTC
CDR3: CASSQDPERREGNNEQFF

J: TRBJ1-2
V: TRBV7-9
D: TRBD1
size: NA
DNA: TGTGCCAGCAGCTCCACTAACAGGGGATCTGACTATGGCTACACCTTC
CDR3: CASSSTNRGSDYGYTF

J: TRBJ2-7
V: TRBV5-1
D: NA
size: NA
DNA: TGCGCCAGCAGCGGGGGACGTGGCGAGCAGTACTTC
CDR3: CASSGGRGEQYF

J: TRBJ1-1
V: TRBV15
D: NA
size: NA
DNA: TGTGCCACCAGCAGAGCGGAGTACACTGAAGCTTTCTTT
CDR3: CATSRAEYTEAFF

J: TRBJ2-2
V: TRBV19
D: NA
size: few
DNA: TGTGCCAGTACCTCTAAGGGTTTCTACACCGGGGAGCTGTTTTTT
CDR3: CASTSKGFYTGELFF

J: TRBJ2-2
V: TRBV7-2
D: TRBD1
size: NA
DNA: TGTGCCAGCAGCTTAGAGCGCTGGGCGAGGGGGCCCGGGGAGCTGTTTTTT
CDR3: CASSLERWARGPGELFF

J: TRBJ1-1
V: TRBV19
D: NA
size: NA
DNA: TGTGCCAGTAGTAAGGGGGGTTTGGGCACTGAAGCTTTCTTT
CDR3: CASSKGGLGTEAFF

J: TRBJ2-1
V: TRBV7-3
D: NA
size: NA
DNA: TGTGCCAGCAGCCCGAGGGGAGGCAATGAGCAGTTCTTC
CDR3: CASSPRGGNEQFF

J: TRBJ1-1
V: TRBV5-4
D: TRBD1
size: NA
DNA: TGTGCCAGCAGCTCCGGGACAGGAAAAGAGGGGCAAGCTTTCTTT
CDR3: CASSSGTGKEGQAFF

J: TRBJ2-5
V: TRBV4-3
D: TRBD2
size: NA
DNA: TGCGCCAGCAGCCAAGATGGGCTAGCGGGGAGCTCCCAAGAGACCCAGTACTTC
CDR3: CASSQDGLAGSSQETQYF

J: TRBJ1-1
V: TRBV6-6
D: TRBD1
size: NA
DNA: TGTGCCAGCAGTTACGGGGACAGGGGCATGAACACTGAAGCTTTCTTT
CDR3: CASSYGDRGMNTEAFF